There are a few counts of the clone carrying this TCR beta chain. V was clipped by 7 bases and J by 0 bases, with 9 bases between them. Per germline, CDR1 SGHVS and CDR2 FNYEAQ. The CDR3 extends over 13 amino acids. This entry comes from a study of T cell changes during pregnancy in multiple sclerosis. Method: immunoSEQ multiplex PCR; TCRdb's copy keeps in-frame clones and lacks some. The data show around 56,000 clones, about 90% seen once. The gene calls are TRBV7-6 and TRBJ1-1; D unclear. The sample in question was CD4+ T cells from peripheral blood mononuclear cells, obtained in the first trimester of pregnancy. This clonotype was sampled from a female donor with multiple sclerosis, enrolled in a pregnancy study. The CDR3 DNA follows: TGTGCCAGCATGTTGCAGATGAACACTGAAGCTTTCTTT. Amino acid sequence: CASMLQMNTEAFF. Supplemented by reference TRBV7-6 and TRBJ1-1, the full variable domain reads GAGVSQSPRYKVTKRGQDVALRCDPISGHVSLYWYRQALGQGPEFLTYFNYEAQQDKSGLPNDRFSAERPEGSISTLTIQRTEQRDSAMYRCASMLQMNTEAFFGQGTRLTVV.